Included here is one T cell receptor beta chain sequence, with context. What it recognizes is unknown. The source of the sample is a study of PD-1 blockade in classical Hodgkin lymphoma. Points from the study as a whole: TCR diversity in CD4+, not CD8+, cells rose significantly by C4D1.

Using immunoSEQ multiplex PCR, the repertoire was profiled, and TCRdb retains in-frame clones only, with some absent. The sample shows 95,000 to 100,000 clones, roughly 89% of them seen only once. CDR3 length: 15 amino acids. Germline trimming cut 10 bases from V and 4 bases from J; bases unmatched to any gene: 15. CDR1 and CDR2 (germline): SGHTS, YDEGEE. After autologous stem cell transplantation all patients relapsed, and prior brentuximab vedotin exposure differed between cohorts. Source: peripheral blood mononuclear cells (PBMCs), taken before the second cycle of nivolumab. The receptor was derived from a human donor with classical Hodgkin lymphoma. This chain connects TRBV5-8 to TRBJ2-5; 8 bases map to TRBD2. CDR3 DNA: TGTGCCGCGGGGAATTTTGCGGGGGGCCGAGAGACCCAGTACTTC. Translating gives CAAGNFAGGRETQYF.